These 10 T cell receptor delta chains came from one sample sequenced in a study of gamma-delta T cells after stem cell transplantation. TCRdb fed the RT-PCR reads to CATT. The sample holds under 2,500 delta-chain clones, about 2.4% seen once. The sample consisted of gamma-delta T cells. The receptors were sampled from a human donor. It is not recorded whose cells these are; they may come from a transplant donor.

On this clone itself: A much larger clone is a single base away; this may be a read error. The rearrangement joins TRDV2 to TRDJ1, with D possibly being TRDD3 (6 bases). V was pared by 0 bases and J by 0 bases, with 37 bases between. The length of the CDR3 is 24 residues. The V gene's germline CDR1 is GEAIGNYY and CDR2 EKD. The chain's CDR3 is CACDTVSSNDPGDLLNYYTDKLIF. CDR3 nucleotides: TGTGCCTGTGACACCGTTTCCTCTAATGATCCTGGGGATCTACTCAACTACTACACCGATAAACTCATCTTT.

This clone is judged medium-sized. The chain uses TRDV2 and TRDJ1, with D hard to call. The germline CDR1 and CDR2 sequences are GEAIGNYY and EKD. This CDR3 region has 16 residues. Trimming stripped 0 bases from V and 8 bases from J, with 21 bases between. The CDR3 sequence: CACDTIQLDRESKLIF. The CDR3 DNA reads TGTGCCTGTGACACCATACAATTGGACCGGGAGTCCAAACTCATCTTT.

This clone qualifies as medium-sized. The chain carries TRDV2 and TRDJ1; TRDD3 might be the D (5 bases). The ends were cut back, 3 bases at V and 0 bases at J, with 16 bases in the middle. Germline CDR1 is GEAIGNYY and CDR2 is EKD. The CDR3 covers 16 residues. CDR3 coding DNA: TGTGCCTGTGACCCACTTGCGCAGGGATACACCGATAAACTCATCTTT. Translated: CACDPLAQGYTDKLIF.

This chain links TRDV2 with TRDJ1; the match to TRDD3 covers 12 bases. The ends lost 3 bases at V and 2 bases at J; junction bases unmatched: 9. Germline V gives CDR1 GEAIGNYY, CDR2 EKD. This CDR3 is built from 17 residues. This CDR3 is CACDSLLGDTETDKLIF. CDR3 coding DNA: TGTGCCTGTGACTCCCTACTGGGGGATACCGAAACCGATAAACTCATCTTT.

By proportion, this clone is medium-sized. The V call is TRDV2, the J call TRDJ1; 13 nucleotides align to TRDD3. The CDR3 runs to 21 residues. V lost 0 bases, J lost 2 bases, and 17 bases stayed unmatched. The V gene's germline CDR1 is GEAIGNYY and CDR2 EKD. In DNA form, the CDR3 reads TGTGCCTGTGACACCCTTACTGGGGGATACGGGCCTCCTTCGAGAACCGATAAACTCATCTTT. Its protein product is CACDTLTGGYGPPSRTDKLIF.

Within the sample, this clone is medium-sized (0.01 to 0.1%). Other DNA sequences of this sample code for an identical CDR3. The chain employs TRDV2 and TRDJ1; 9 nucleotides match TRDD3. This CDR3 region has 20 residues. CDR1 and CDR2 from the germline V gene are GEAIGNYY and EKD. J lost 0 bases, V lost 3 bases, and 19 bases had no gene match. The CDR3 region has the DNA TGTGCCTGTGACCCGGCAGGGTTCCAGGGGGATACCGGGGACACCGATAAACTCATCTTT. It encodes CACDPAGFQGDTGDTDKLIF.

In its sample, this clone was seen a few times. This rearrangement joins TRDV2 to TRDJ1; the D gene is possibly TRDD3 (5 bases). In germline, CDR1 is GEAIGNYY, CDR2 EKD. With 1 base removed from V and 0 bases from J, the gap between germline ends came to 20 bases. This CDR3 contains 18 residues. The DNA for the CDR3 is TGTGCCTGTGACACGCTCTCGTGGGGCACCGAGGACACCGATAAACTCATCTTT. This encodes CACDTLSWGTEDTDKLIF.

The genes are TRDV2 and TRDJ3; the match to TRDD3 covers 13 bases. Trimming at V came to 0 bases and at J to 2 bases, leaving 9 bases not matched to a gene. CDR1 GEAIGNYY and CDR2 EKD come from the germline V gene. This CDR3 is 21 amino acids long. The CDR3 loop is CACDTGGLGDTQTWDTRQMFF. The CDR3 DNA reads TGTGCCTGTGACACCGGGGGACTGGGGGATACGCAGACCTGGGACACCCGACAGATGTTTTTC.

This clone was recorded a few times. V gene TRDV2 combines with J gene TRDJ1; 12 bases align to TRDD3. Germline CDR1 GEAIGNYY, CDR2 EKD. The V and J ends lost 3 bases and 7 bases, in that order; junction bases with no gene match: 11. This CDR3 contains 16 residues. The DNA for the CDR3 is TGTGCCTGTGACTCAATACTGGGGGATACAAGATCTAAACTCATCTTT. Encoded protein: CACDSILGDTRSKLIF.

This clone is categorized as medium-sized. The chain combines TRDV2 with TRDJ1; no clear D. V lost 3 bases, J lost 2 bases, and 15 bases lay in between. The CDR3 length is 15 residues. Germline V CDR1 and CDR2: GEAIGNYY, EKD. The CDR3 DNA follows: TGTGCCTGTGACCCCGTCACAGGCCGGACCGATAAACTCATCTTT. Amino acids: CACDPVTGRTDKLIF.